This T cell receptor (beta chain) was obtained from a study of control samples from healthy donors and cancer patients. Germline V lookup: CDR1 LNHNV, CDR2 YYDKDF (reference sequence). V dropped 3 bases and J dropped 1 base, with 13 bases sitting between them. There are 16 residues in the CDR3. Profiled with immunoSEQ multiplex PCR; TCRdb holds only in-frame clones, not every one. The table lists approximately 54,000 clones, roughly 90% of them singletons. This TCR was sampled from a man aged 50 or older with head and neck cancer. Sequenced input: PBMCs. The chain couples TRBV15 to TRBJ2-1; D remains ambiguous. The CDR3 protein is CATSRGPTRSYNEQFF. CDR3 nucleotide sequence: TGTGCCACCAGCAGGGGCCCCACCCGTTCCTACAATGAGCAGTTCTTC.